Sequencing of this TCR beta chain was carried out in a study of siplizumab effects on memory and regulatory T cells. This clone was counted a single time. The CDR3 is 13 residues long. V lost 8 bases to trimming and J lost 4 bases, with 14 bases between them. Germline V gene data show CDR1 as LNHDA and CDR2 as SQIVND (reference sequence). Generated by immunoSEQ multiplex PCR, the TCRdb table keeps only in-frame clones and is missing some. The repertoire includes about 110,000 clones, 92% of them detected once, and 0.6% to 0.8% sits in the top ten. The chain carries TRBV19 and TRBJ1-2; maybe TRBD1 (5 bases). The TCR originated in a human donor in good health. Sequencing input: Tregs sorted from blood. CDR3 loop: CASSEGQGYGYTF. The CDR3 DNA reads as TGTGCCAGTTCGGAGGGGCAGGGCTATGGCTACACCTTC.